The 4 T cell receptor delta chains below all came from one sample that was sequenced in a study of gamma delta lymphoproliferative disorders and STAT genes. The receptor sequences were amplified from genomic DNA of peripheral blood mononuclear cells. TCRdb redid clone calling on the multiplex PCR reads using CATT. This table holds 1,000 to 1,200 delta-chain clones, roughly 2.5% found once. Source material: blood. The receptors here all came from a human donor in good health.

This clone is classed as medium-sized. A read error is the likely source, as a far larger clone sits one nucleotide away. The sample carries other DNA sequences with the same CDR3. V usage is TRDV2 and J usage is TRDJ1; 8 nucleotides line up with TRDD3. The germline gives CDR1 GEAIGNYY, CDR2 EKD. This CDR3 has 19 amino acids. The chain's CDR3 is CACDKIPLGDRKPTDKLIF. The CDR3 DNA reads as TGTGCCTGTGACAAAATTCCCTTGGGGGATCGAAAACCCACCGATAAACTCATTTTT.

Details on this clone: This likely came from a read error, as a far larger clone is one base away. Other DNA sequences in the same sample also yield this CDR3. The chain uses TRDV2 and TRDJ1, with 7 bases matching TRDD3. With V trimmed by 1 base and J by 0 bases, 7 bases remained unmatched. This CDR3 comprises 16 residues. Germline CDR1 GEAIGNYY, CDR2 EKD. The CDR3 DNA reads TGTGCCTGTGACACGGCTTGGGGGAACCACACCGATAAACTCATCTTT. Translating gives CACDTAWGNHTDKLIF.

As concerns this clone: This DNA translates differently at residue 12 from the TCRdb protein, which is that of a much larger clone; a read error is likely, and the protein shown is the DNA's own translation. J is TRDJ1 and V is TRDV1, with D possibly called TRDD2 or TRDD3 (5 bases each). The CDR3 runs 17 residues. Germline-derived CDR1 and CDR2 are TSWWSYY and QGS. CDR3 DNA: TGTGCCCCCCCGGGCGCCTACGGGTGGGGAAGCGCCGATAAACTCATCTTT. Protein product: CAPPGAYGWGSADKLIF.

Regarding this clone: TCRdb pairs this DNA with a much larger clone's protein that differs at residue 12, likely a read error; the protein shown was translated from the DNA. This chain links TRDV1 with TRDJ1; TRDD3 agrees at 9 bases. The CDR3 runs to 15 residues. Looked up from germline, CDR1 is TSWWSYY and CDR2 is QGS. The V gene end was trimmed by 0 bases and the J gene end by 9 bases; junction bases not matched to a gene: 8. The CDR3 loop reads CALGELSYWGNELIF. The CDR3 DNA reads as TGTGCTCTTGGGGAACTTTCCTACTGGGGGAATGAACTCATCTTT.